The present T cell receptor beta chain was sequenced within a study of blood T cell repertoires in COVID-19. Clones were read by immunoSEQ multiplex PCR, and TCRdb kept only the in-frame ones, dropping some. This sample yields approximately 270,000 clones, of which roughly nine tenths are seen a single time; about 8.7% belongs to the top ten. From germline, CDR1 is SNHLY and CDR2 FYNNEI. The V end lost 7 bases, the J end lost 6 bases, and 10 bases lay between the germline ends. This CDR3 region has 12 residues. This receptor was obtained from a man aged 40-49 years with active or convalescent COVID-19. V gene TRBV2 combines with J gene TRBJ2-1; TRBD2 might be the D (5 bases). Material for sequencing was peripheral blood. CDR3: CASTEGFNEQFF. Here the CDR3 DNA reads TGTGCCAGCACCGAGGGTTTCAATGAGCAGTTCTTC.